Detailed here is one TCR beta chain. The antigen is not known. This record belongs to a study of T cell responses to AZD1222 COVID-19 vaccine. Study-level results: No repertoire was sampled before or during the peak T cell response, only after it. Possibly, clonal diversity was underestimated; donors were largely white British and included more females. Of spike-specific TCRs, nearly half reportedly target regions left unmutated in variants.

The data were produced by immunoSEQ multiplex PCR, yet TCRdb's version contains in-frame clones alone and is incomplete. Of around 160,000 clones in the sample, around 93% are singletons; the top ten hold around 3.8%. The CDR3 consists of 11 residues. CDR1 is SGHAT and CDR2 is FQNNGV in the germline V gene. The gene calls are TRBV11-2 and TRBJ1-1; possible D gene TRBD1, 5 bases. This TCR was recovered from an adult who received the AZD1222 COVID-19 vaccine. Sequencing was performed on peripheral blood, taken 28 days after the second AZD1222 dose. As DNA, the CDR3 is TGTGCGGCGAGCGAGGGGACTGAAGCTTTCTTT. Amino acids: CAASEGTEAFF.